The clone carrying this T cell receptor (beta chain) was observed a few times. These data originate in a study of HIV-infected patients and healthy controls. Reverse transcription used about 500 ng RNA and constant-region primers for alpha and beta. Separate chain-specific third strand synthesis with multiplexing indices produced the alpha and beta libraries. From the 5' RACE reads, TCRdb called clonotypes with MiXCR, one entry per CDR3 protein. The sample gives some 6,900 distinct CDR3 sequences, approximately 9.9% of which show up once; 25% to 30% is in the top ten. Whole blood was used without fractionation, so all unsorted peripheral T cells were included. The source material was blood, sampled before antiretroviral therapy. The receptor was isolated from an adult with HIV infection.

The CDR3 sequence: CASSRTGTGGADIQYF. In DNA, the CDR3 is TGTGCCAGCAGCAGAACCGGGACAGGGGGCGCGGACATTCAGTACTTC. V usage is TRBV5-4 and J usage is TRBJ2-4, with TRBD1 matching over 12 bases. This CDR3 spans 16 amino acids. From germline, CDR1 is SGHNT and CDR2 YYREEE (reference sequence). V was pared by 4 bases and J by 8 bases, with 10 bases of the junction left unmatched.